This entry concerns a single TCR beta chain. The sample originates from a study of blood T cell repertoires in COVID-19. Turning to the study itself: Material from acute and convalescent COVID-19 was sourced from the United States, Italy and Spain.

The CDR3 is 14 residues long. V gave up 3 bases and J gave up 2 bases, with 10 bases separating them. The germline V gene encodes CDR1 MNHEY and CDR2 SMNVEV (reference sequence). Original handling: Scientists estimated how many nucleated cells there were by amplifying reference gene primers. Some clones are missing from TCRdb's copy, which holds only in-frame ones; the method was immunoSEQ multiplex PCR. That table supplies the V and J calls and clone size; D and trimming were determined from the DNA. This repertoire shows 250,000 to 300,000 clones, 88% found once; its top ten account for around 0.91%.

The TCR originated in a woman in her forties who had recovered from COVID-19. The specimen was peripheral blood. The chain combines TRBV27 with TRBJ1-1, with D possibly TRBD1 on 5 matching bases. This CDR3 is CASSFVRANTEAFF. CDR3 bases: TGTGCCAGCAGTTTTGTCAGGGCAAACACTGAAGCTTTCTTT.